A selection of T cell receptor beta chains follows, all from one sample in a study of fetal regulatory T cell absence and autoimmunity. Clones were sequenced by immunoSEQ multiplex PCR, and TCRdb holds only the in-frame ones, with some missing. The data show around 100,000 clones, about two thirds seen once. The sequenced sample consisted of pancreas tissue. The source is a male donor with IPEX syndrome. The CDR3 runs from the conserved cysteine through the conserved F or W. Each record gives: D gene, CDR3 length, clone size, V gene, J gene, CDR3 protein, CDR3 DNA. The D gene is left open where the match is weak. Not all rows give a size; the values are once, few, many and, for expanded clones, a class.

>TRBD1|13|NA|TRBV4-1|TRBJ1-2
CASSPGTGFGYTF
TGCGCCAGCAGCCCCGGGACAGGGTTTGGCTACACCTTC
>TRBD2|18|NA|TRBV10-3|TRBJ2-4
CAISPGLAGGRGKNIQYF
TGTGCCATCAGCCCGGGACTAGCGGGGGGCCGAGGCAAAAACATTCAGTACTTC
>NA|16|few|TRBV7-2|TRBJ1-6
CASSLAPTSGNSPLHF
TGTGCCAGCAGCTTAGCCCCGACCAGCGGTAATTCACCCCTCCACTTT
>NA|14|NA|TRBV7-2|TRBJ2-3
CASTLRPSTDTQYF
TGTGCCAGCACCCTAAGGCCTAGCACAGATACGCAGTATTTT
>NA|12|once|TRBV11-2|TRBJ1-2
CASSLDRGRTAF
TGTGCCAGCAGCTTAGATCGAGGACGGACAGCCTTC
>NA|13|NA|TRBV19|TRBJ1-5
CASSIRGDQPQHF
TGTGCCAGTAGTATACGGGGGGACCAGCCCCAGCATTTT
>TRBD1|15|NA|TRBV4-2|TRBJ1-1
CASSQEDRPYTEAFF
TGTGCCAGCAGCCAGGAGGACAGGCCCTACACTGAAGCTTTCTTT
>NA|11|NA|TRBV6-1|TRBJ2-7
CASRRSYEQYF
TGTGCCAGCCGGCGATCCTACGAGCAGTACTTC
>NA|13|NA|TRBV7-9|TRBJ2-5
CASNPGAWETQYF
TGTGCCAGTAATCCGGGGGCTTGGGAGACCCAGTACTTC
>TRBD2|23|NA|TRBV15|TRBJ2-1
CATSRPFAEGLAGKGSSYNEQFF
TGTGCCACCAGCAGACCGTTTGCTGAGGGACTAGCGGGAAAAGGGAGCTCCTACAATGAGCAGTTCTTC
>TRBD1|15|once|TRBV19|TRBJ1-2
CASSIGTGWGYGYTF
TGTGCCAGTAGTATAGGGACAGGCTGGGGTTATGGCTACACCTTC
>NA|13|NA|TRBV27|TRBJ1-1
CASSFDKSTEAFF
TGTGCCAGCAGTTTCGACAAGAGCACTGAAGCTTTCTTT
>NA|15|NA|TRBV7-8|TRBJ2-1
CASSLESSPNNEQFF
TGTGCCAGCAGCTTAGAGTCTAGTCCCAACAATGAGCAGTTCTTC
>NA|16|NA|TRBV27|TRBJ2-6
CASSVTGFTGANVLTF
TGTGCCAGCAGTGTAACAGGGTTCACTGGGGCCAACGTCCTGACTTTC
>NA|14|once|TRBV4-3|TRBJ2-7
CASSQDLLSYEQYF
TGCGCCAGCAGCCAAGATCTTCTGTCCTACGAGCAGTACTTC
>NA|16|NA|TRBV13|TRBJ2-3
CASSLHEGEGADTQYF
TGTGCCAGCAGCTTACATGAAGGGGAGGGGGCAGATACGCAGTATTTT